The sequence of this T cell receptor (beta chain) was determined in a study of OX40 agonist ivuxolimab in advanced cancers. The study sampled blood at baseline, cycle 4 day 1, and cycle 7 day 1. The protocol was immunoSEQ multiplex PCR, while the TCRdb copy is restricted to in-frame clones and leaves out a portion. The sample lists over 45,000 clones; approximately 82% were seen once. The germline V gene encodes CDR1 MNHEY and CDR2 SVGAGI. The V gene lost 6 bases and the J gene lost 4 bases, with 13 bases spanning the gap. CDR3 size: 15 residues. This chain uses TRBV6-5 with TRBJ2-6; TRBD2 might be the D (5 bases). The sample here was CD4+ or CD8+ T cells sorted from blood, taken in a trial of the OX40 agonist ivuxolimab. This receptor was obtained from an adult with an advanced solid tumor such as melanoma, head and neck, liver or kidney cancer. The CDR3 DNA sequence: TGTGCCAGCAGCGCGAGGGTCGCCGGGGCCAACGTCCTGACTTTC. Translated, it gives CASSARVAGANVLTF.